The present TCR beta chain was sequenced within a study of blood T cell repertoires in COVID-19. TCRdb keeps only in-frame clones here, not all; method: immunoSEQ multiplex PCR. The profile shows approximately 150,000 clones, roughly 87% of them singletons. Enrollees, about 18 to 89 years old, lived in 24 US areas. Per germline, CDR1 MGHRA and CDR2 YSYEKL. The CDR3 sequence is 17 residues long. V gave up 1 base and J gave up 1 base; unmatched junction bases: 3. This chain uses TRBV4-1 with TRBJ2-5; 13 bases are a match to TRBD2. The material sequenced was PBMCs or T cells enriched from blood (not recorded which). The source of this sequence is a human donor with acute COVID-19. The donor label of this sample is uncertain. CDR3 coding DNA: TGCGCCAGCAGCCAAGCTGGGACTAGCGGGGCCCAAGAGACCCAGTACTTC. Amino acid sequence: CASSQAGTSGAQETQYF.